This TCR beta chain derives from a study of blood T cell repertoires in COVID-19. Germline V lookup: CDR1 SGHTA, CDR2 FQGNSA. Trimming removed 2 bases from V and 14 bases from J, with 10 bases in between. The CDR3 spans 11 residues. TCRdb keeps only in-frame clones here, not all; method: immunoSEQ multiplex PCR. The sample yields roughly 100,000 clones, roughly nine tenths seen once. The sample holds a few counts of this clone. This chain joins TRBV7-2 and TRBJ1-3; D not resolved. The source material was peripheral blood. The TCR sequence derives from a woman of 80 years or more in a cohort sampled during active COVID-19. The CDR3 region is CASSLRFQVYF. CDR3 bases: TGTGCCAGCAGCTTAAGGTTTCAGGTATATTTT.